This T cell receptor beta chain appears in the sequencing data of a study of tumor and adjacent non-tumor tissue in lung cancer. CDR1 SGHNT and CDR2 YENEEA come from the germline V gene. The CDR3 length is 16 residues. The library came from three nested PCR rounds adapted from ARM-PCR protocols. TCRdb called the multiplex PCR reads again in MiXCR, with one record for every CDR3 protein. The repertoire holds about 100,000 distinct CDR3 sequences, more than 55% seen once, with less than 20% in the top ten. RNA was extracted from bulk tissue without any cell sorting. Distant lung tissue was collected more than 3 cm away from the tumor edge. A note on this clonotype: The junction does not match germline at one end; this may be a read error.

The TCR comes from a man aged 30 to 45 with non-small cell lung cancer. Specimen: distant non-tumor lung tissue. The gene calls are TRBV11-3 and TRBJ2-2; a possible D gene is TRBD2 (6 bases). The CDR3 reads CASSSWGRLDTGELFF. Here the CDR3 DNA reads TGTGCCAGCAGCTCCTGGGGCAGACTAGACACCGGGGAGCTGTTTTTC.